These 6 T cell receptor beta chains share one sample of origin, sequenced in a study of shared clonotypes between healthy human individuals. The protocol was immunoSEQ multiplex PCR, while the TCRdb copy is restricted to in-frame clones and leaves out a portion. The sample records some 1 million clones, more than 65% being singletons. The sequencing sample was made of memory CD4+ T cells sorted from blood. Subset reported: CD45RA-negative fraction. These receptors were obtained from a man in his late teens or twenties in good health.

V and J are TRBV11-2 and TRBJ2-5; 9 bases are a match to TRBD1. The J call may be in error: the DNA end matches TRBJ2-7 better. CDR3 length equals 15 residues. Germline CDR1 reads SGHAT; CDR2 reads FQNNGV. CDR3 region: CASSNGQTGGDEQYF. Written as DNA, the CDR3 is TGTGCCAGCAGCAACGGACAGACAGGGGGGGACGAGCAGTACTTC.

The chain recombines TRBV7-2 with TRBJ1-1; 10 positions match TRBD1. The germline V gene encodes CDR1 SGHTA and CDR2 FQGNSA. The V segment lost 4 bases and the J segment 4 bases; nucleotides outside the gene matches: 6. The CDR3 is 15 residues long. The CDR3: CASSSLWTGGTEAFF. Written as DNA, the CDR3 is TGTGCCAGCAGCTCATTGTGGACAGGGGGCACTGAAGCTTTCTTT.

The chain links TRBV6-5 to TRBJ1-1; 8 bases map to TRBD1. Germline trimming cut 3 bases from V and 6 bases from J; bases unmatched to any gene: 12. Germline CDR1 reads MNHEY; CDR2 reads SVGAGI. The CDR3 length is 16 residues. CDR3 sequence reads: CASSYRNQGALAEAFF. As DNA, the CDR3 is TGTGCCAGCAGTTATCGGAATCAGGGGGCGTTGGCTGAAGCTTTCTTT.

The table lists this clone with many counts. The chain carries TRBV14 and TRBJ2-3, with 8 bases matching TRBD2. Germline V lookup: CDR1 SGHDN, CDR2 FVKESK. V gave up 5 bases and J gave up 0 bases; unmatched junction bases: 16. The CDR3 has 19 residues. CDR3 DNA: TGTGCCAGCAGCATGGGGTGGCGAGCGGGGGAAAATAGCACAGATACGCAGTATTTT. Residues: CASSMGWRAGENSTDTQYF.

This chain uses TRBV2 with TRBJ2-1; 12 bases line up with TRBD2. The germline CDR1 and CDR2 sequences are SNHLY and FYNNEI. This CDR3 is built from 18 residues. V dropped 6 bases and J dropped 0; count of bases not matched to a gene: 9. The chain's CDR3 is CASSRGLAGLSSYNEQFF. The CDR3 region has the DNA TGTGCCAGCAGCCGGGGACTAGCGGGCCTAAGCTCCTACAATGAGCAGTTCTTC.

The genes are TRBV10-1 and TRBJ2-7; either TRBD1 or TRBD2 may supply D (5 bases each). This CDR3 spans 15 amino acids. CDR1 and CDR2 from the germline V gene are WNHNN and SYGVQD (reference sequence). Trimming stripped 7 bases from V and 3 bases from J, with 19 bases between. The CDR3 region is CASIPQGVPLYEQYF. In DNA form, the CDR3 reads TGCGCCAGCATACCCCAGGGAGTTCCCCTCTACGAGCAGTACTTC.